What follows are 4 T cell receptor beta chains derived from one specimen sequenced in a study of T cell responses to AZD1222 COVID-19 vaccine (dated by TCRdb to the early 2020s). The label giving this sample's time point can be read as: about 28 days (+/-7) after the second vaccine dose. The receptor library was made with the immunoSEQ multiplex PCR assay. TCRdb took this table from immuneACCESS and kept in-frame rearrangements with V and J called. Such tables lack part of the clones; where checked against another copy, unresolved V genes explain under half of the gap, and the rest is unexplained. A total of roughly 200,000 clones appear in this sample, about 89% of them only once. The ten largest clonotypes hold roughly 3.5% of the sample. The sample here was peripheral blood, taken 28 days after the second AZD1222 dose. These receptors originate from an adult who received the AZD1222 COVID-19 vaccine.

The chain carries TRBV10-3 and TRBJ2-7; D remains ambiguous. Trimming removed 3 bases from V and 5 bases from J, with 17 bases in between. CDR3 size: 15 residues. Germline CDR1 and CDR2: ENHRY and SYGVKD. DNA of the CDR3: TGTGCCATCAGTGACCCATTGGGTAGTTCCCACGAGCAGTACTTC. Amino acids: CAISDPLGSSHEQYF.

This clone is a singleton in its sample. The V and J genes are TRBV15 and TRBJ1-5, with D maybe TRBD1 (5 bases). Trimming removed 8 bases from V and 4 bases from J, with 12 bases in between. Germline CDR1 is LNHNV and CDR2 is YYDKDF (reference sequence). This CDR3 region has 13 residues. CDR3 protein: CATAGRGNQPQHF. CDR3 coding DNA: TGTGCCACCGCAGGGAGGGGTAATCAGCCCCAGCATTTT. Based on the CDR3 plus reference TRBV15 and TRBJ1-5, the full variable domain is DAMVIQNPRYQVTQFGKPVTLSCSQTLNHNVMYWYQQKSSQAPKLLFHYYDKDFNNEADTPDNFQSRRPNTSFCFLDIRSPGLGDTAMYLCATAGRGNQPQHFGDGTRLSIL.

V and J are TRBV7-2 and TRBJ2-7; D call uncertain. This CDR3 spans 13 amino acids. V was pared by 5 bases and J by 2 bases, with 10 bases between. Germline V gene lookup returns CDR1 SGHTA and CDR2 FQGNSA. DNA of the CDR3: TGTGCCAGCAGCCCTGACGCAACCTACGAGCAGTACTTC. This gives the protein CASSPDATYEQYF.

The rearrangement uses TRBV15 and TRBJ2-5; TRBD2 matches at 13 bases. The CDR3 is made up of 16 amino acids. Germline values: CDR1 LNHNV, CDR2 YYDKDF (reference sequence). Unmatched junction bases numbered 3, after V lost 4 bases and J lost 1 base. This chain's CDR3 is CATSKGTSGIQETQYF. The CDR3 nucleotides are TGTGCCACCAGCAAAGGGACTAGCGGGATCCAAGAGACCCAGTACTTC.